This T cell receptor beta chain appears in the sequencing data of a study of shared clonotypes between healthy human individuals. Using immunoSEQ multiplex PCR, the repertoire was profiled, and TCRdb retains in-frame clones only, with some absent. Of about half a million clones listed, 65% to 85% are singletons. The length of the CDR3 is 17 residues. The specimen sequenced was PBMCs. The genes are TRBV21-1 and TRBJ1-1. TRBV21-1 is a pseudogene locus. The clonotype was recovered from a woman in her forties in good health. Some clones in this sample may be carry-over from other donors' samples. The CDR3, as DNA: TGTGCCAGCAGCAAAGTCGGGGGGCCAACCTTGAACACTGAAGCTTTCTTT. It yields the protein CASSKVGGPTLNTEAFF.